This entry lists 14 T cell receptor beta chains sequenced from one sample in a study of CD4 T cells in relation to SARS-CoV-2 and coronaviruses. Produced via immunoSEQ multiplex PCR; TCRdb's table is partial and in-frame only. The table has 35,000 to 40,000 clones, 80% to 90% seen once. The sequenced material came from memory CD4+ T cells from PBMCs. Receptor source: an adult with COVID-19.

This rearrangement joins TRBV6-5 to TRBJ2-1; D may be TRBD1 or TRBD2 (6 bases each). The CDR3 has 15 residues. Per the germline V gene, CDR1 is MNHEY and CDR2 is SVGAGI. With 4 bases removed from V and 4 bases from J, the gap between germline ends came to 14 bases. The CDR3 DNA sequence: TGTGCCAGCAGTTGGAGGGGGTTTGGGTACAATGAGCAGTTCTTC. It codes for CASSWRGFGYNEQFF.

The chain couples TRBV7-2 to TRBJ2-2; D uncertain. V was trimmed by 3 bases and J by 5 bases, leaving 7 bases between them. Germline assignment: CDR1 SGHTA and CDR2 FQGNSA. This CDR3 has 13 residues. CDR3 in DNA: TGTGCCAGCAGCTTTGGACCAACCGGGGAGCTGTTTTTT. Protein product: CASSFGPTGELFF. The complete variable domain, with remaining parts taken from reference TRBV7-2 and TRBJ2-2, reads GAGVSQSPSNKVTEKGKDVELRCDPISGHTALYWYRQSLGQGLEFLIYFQGNSAPDKSGLPSDRFSAERTGGSVSTLTIQRTQQEDSAVYLCASSFGPTGELFFGEGSRLTVL.

The chain couples TRBV2 to TRBJ2-7; tentative D call: TRBD1 (6 bases). This CDR3 region has 14 residues. Trimming took 6 bases from V and 3 from J, leaving 15 bases between them. The germline CDR1 and CDR2 sequences are SNHLY and FYNNEI. This chain's CDR3 is CASRARTGSYEQYF. CDR3 DNA sequence: TGTGCCAGCAGAGCTAGAACAGGGAGCTACGAGCAGTACTTC.

The rearrangement joins TRBV11-1 to TRBJ2-7, with 10 bases identical to TRBD2. The CDR3 is 16 residues long. J gave up 4 bases and V 5 bases, and 11 bases lay outside the gene matches. Germline CDR1 reads SGHAT; CDR2 reads FQDESV (reference sequence). The CDR3, as DNA: TGTGCCAGCAGCAAGACGCTAGCGGGAGTAATTTACGAGCAGTACTTC. It specifies CASSKTLAGVIYEQYF.

This chain links TRBV5-8 with TRBJ2-5, with D perhaps matching TRBD1 (6 bases). The ends were cut back, 4 bases at V and 4 bases at J, with 11 bases in the middle. This CDR3 spans 13 amino acids. From germline, CDR1 is SGHTS and CDR2 YDEGEE. CDR3: CASSARGGETQYF. The CDR3 DNA is TGTGCCAGCAGCGCCAGGGGCGGAGAGACCCAGTACTTC.

The chain recombines TRBV10-3 with TRBJ2-1; 10 bases line up with TRBD2. The CDR3 is made up of 15 amino acids. Germline assignment: CDR1 ENHRY and CDR2 SYGVKD. The trim removed 6 bases at V and 6 bases at J, leaving 8 bases unmatched. The DNA of the CDR3 is TGTGCCATCAGAGACTTAGCGGGAGGATTCAATGAGCAGTTCTTC. Translated, it gives CAIRDLAGGFNEQFF.

V usage is TRBV4-3 and J usage is TRBJ2-1; possibly TRBD1 for D (5 bases). V lost 3 bases and J lost 0, with 12 bases in between. Germline lookup yields CDR1 LGHNA and CDR2 YSLEER. CDR3 length equals 16 residues. The CDR3 loop is CASSHEGARSYNEQFF. The DNA for the CDR3 is TGCGCCAGCAGCCACGAAGGGGCGCGCTCCTACAATGAGCAGTTCTTC.

This clone is a singleton in its sample. The chain combines TRBV5-1 with TRBJ2-5; 16 bases match TRBD2. Trimming at V came to 1 base and at J to 2 bases, leaving 2 bases not matched to a gene. The germline gives CDR1 SGHRS, CDR2 YFSETQ. The CDR3 is made up of 17 amino acids. CDR3 protein: CASSLMGLAGGQETQYF. CDR3 nucleotides: TGCGCCAGCAGCTTGATGGGACTAGCGGGAGGGCAAGAGACCCAGTACTTC.

This chain uses TRBV6-5 with TRBJ2-4; D is ambiguous. Germline V lookup: CDR1 MNHEY, CDR2 SVGAGI. The germline V and J ends were trimmed by 6 bases and 8 bases, with 11 bases remaining between them. The CDR3 contains 12 residues. CDR3 loop: CASSQPSDIQYF. The CDR3 nucleotides are TGTGCCAGCAGCCAACCGAGCGACATTCAGTACTTC.

This chain links TRBV6-2 or TRBV6-3 with TRBJ2-2; the match to TRBD2 covers 7 bases. This CDR3 comprises 18 residues. Germline V gene sequence: CDR1 MNHEY, CDR2 SVGEGT. V was clipped by 4 bases and J by 5 bases; unmatched bases: 16. The chain's CDR3 is CASSFTPTLGTKTGELFF. The CDR3 region has the DNA TGTGCCAGCAGTTTCACCCCAACCCTCGGGACTAAGACCGGGGAGCTGTTTTTT.

This chain links TRBV28 with TRBJ2-7, with 7 bases matching TRBD1. The germline V gene encodes CDR1 MDHEN and CDR2 SYDVKM. The V gene end was trimmed by 7 bases and the J gene end by 4 bases; junction bases not matched to a gene: 13. The CDR3 has 15 residues. CDR3 region: CASISSAGGAYEQYF. The CDR3 DNA sequence: TGTGCCAGCATCTCGTCCGCAGGGGGTGCGTACGAGCAGTACTTC.

This clone has only a few counts. The V gene is TRBV28, the J gene TRBJ1-5; no clear D. The germline V gene has CDR1 MDHEN and CDR2 SYDVKM. CDR3 length: 17 amino acids. Between the trimmed V and J ends, which lost 9 bases and 2 bases, there was a span of 23 bases. CDR3 amino acids: CASFPHPGRQRNQPQHF. The CDR3 nucleotides are TGTGCCAGTTTCCCCCATCCCGGGAGGCAGCGCAATCAGCCCCAGCATTTT.

This clone was detected a few times. CDR3 sequence: CASSPSGSRAGEQYF. In DNA form, the CDR3 reads TGTGCCAGCTCACCGAGCGGGAGTCGCGCTGGAGAGCAGTACTTC. This chain uses TRBV18 with TRBJ2-7, with TRBD2 matching 8 bases. CDR1 and CDR2 (germline): KGHSH, LQKENI. This CDR3 has 15 residues. V trimming: 3 bases; J trimming: 7 bases; junction bases outside the gene matches: 11.

This chain uses TRBV28 with TRBJ2-1, with TRBD2 identical over 8 bases. Looked up from germline, CDR1 is MDHEN and CDR2 is SYDVKM. With V trimmed by 3 bases and J by 0 bases, 7 bases remained unmatched. The CDR3 contains 17 residues. CDR3 nucleotides: TGTGCCAGCAGTTTGGTCGGGGGGGCGGGCTCCTACAATGAGCAGTTCTTC. This sequence encodes CASSLVGGAGSYNEQFF.